What follows is one T cell receptor (beta chain) and its context. No cognate antigen has been identified for it. The record has no base qualities; no much larger clone is one base away. The CDR3 regions of human TCRbeta chains were subjected to immunosequencing. Processing in the source paper ran as follows. Repertoire TCRs were matched against a reference library of SARS-CoV-2-specific TCRs generated with the MIRA antigen-specificity platform. Breadth was defined as the fraction of unique TCRs that were SARS-CoV-2-associated, and depth was defined as the fraction of total T cells that were SARS-CoV-2-associated. Each spike-specific TCR was assigned to its reactive spike region and to a CD4 or CD8 class using the MIRA data. Log10-transformed breadth and depth values were compared by one-way ANOVA with Sidak's multiple comparisons tests. TCRdb took this table from immuneACCESS and kept in-frame rearrangements with V and J called. Such tables lack part of the clones; where checked against another copy, unresolved V genes explain under half of the gap, and the rest is unexplained. From that table come the V and J calls and clone size; the DNA was used to work out D and trimming. For this sample there are about 130,000 clones; roughly 90% appear just once. Under 2% of the sample is held by the ten biggest clonotypes.

The sample's time point label is to be understood as: baseline before first vaccination. The vaccinee samples were drawn from two UK trials, COV001 and COV002, one of which was a single-blind randomized controlled phase 2/3 trial testing AZD1222 (ChAdOx1 nCoV-19) in healthy adults. For TCRbeta chain sequencing, PBMC samples from trial participants were taken at day 0 and at day 28 after the second dose. The data originate from a study of T cell responses to AZD1222 COVID-19 vaccine (dated by TCRdb to about 2021). At the level of the whole study: Because spike-specific TCR depth and breadth did not differ between the two schedules, AZD1222 recipients who got a second dose at roughly 4 weeks were pooled with those who got a second dose at roughly 12 weeks. Trial participants were enrolled by age into 18-55, 56-69 and 70-plus year subgroups, with roughly 160, 29 and 62 TCR-sequenced participants respectively. A total of approximately 240 trial participants underwent TCR sequencing, of whom some 210 received two doses of AZD1222 and about 25 received two doses of the MenACWY control vaccine. Here is what the overall study found, with its caveats: Participants were mostly white British, with more females than males. The authors suggested clonal diversity may have been underestimated. A significant rise in spike-specific TCR breadth and depth was observed after two AZD1222 doses relative to day 0 and relative to MenACWY recipients. CD4 TCRs associated with the vaccine covered the entire spike protein, and the dominant responses were in regions 160-218 and 743-854. The 56-69-year group was small, and its depth increase did not reach significance, likely because of low power. Epitopes outside the regions mutated in the B.1.351 and B.1.1.7 variants were reportedly recognized by nearly half of the unique spike-specific TCRs. Only a handful of AZD1222 recipients were SARS-CoV-2 seropositive at baseline, limiting conclusions about previously exposed vaccinees. No day 14 peak-response samples were available, so repertoires were characterized only after the peak T cell response.

Its CDR3 holds 13 amino acids, cysteine through phenylalanine. Of the read, only the CDR3 DNA is kept; its 39 bases are in frame from base 1. CDR1 is given as MNHEY and CDR2 as SVGAGI, both from the germline V gene. Trimming costs V 2 bases and J 1 base, and their ends lie 5 bases apart. The chain is assembled from TRBV6-5 and TRBJ1-1, with no D gene named confidently. The sample was peripheral blood, taken on day 0 of AZD1222 vaccination. The TCR comes from an adult in good health. At the DNA level, the sequence is TGTGCCAGCAGTTACCTCCAGAACACTGAAGCTTTCTTT. This is translated as CASSYLQNTEAFF.